A single T cell receptor beta chain is shown here with its context. Its antigen is not known. This entry is derived from a study of graft-versus-host responses after intestinal transplantation. Across the study: The whole recipient group had anti-thymocyte globulin induction followed by tacrolimus and steroids for roughly three years.

CDR1 is SNHLY, CDR2 FYNNEI, per germline. The CDR3 runs to 13 residues. Trimming removed 5 bases at V and 0 bases at J, with 6 bases between. Findings of the study overall: An association linked early post-transplant HvG declines with peak circulating GvH clone levels.

Only in-frame clones appear in the TCRdb table, and some are missing; sequencing was by immunoSEQ multiplex PCR. The sample shows 73,000 or so clones, almost 90% of them seen only once. Sequences were derived from unstimulated CD8+ T cells sorted from spleen or lymph node cells, sampled before transplant. This TCR derives from a human donor who was the organ donor for an intestinal transplant. The V call is TRBV2, the J call TRBJ2-3; no definite D call. For the CDR3, the DNA is TGTGCCAGCAGTATAGTTAGCACAGATACGCAGTATTTT. It is translated as CASSIVSTDTQYF.